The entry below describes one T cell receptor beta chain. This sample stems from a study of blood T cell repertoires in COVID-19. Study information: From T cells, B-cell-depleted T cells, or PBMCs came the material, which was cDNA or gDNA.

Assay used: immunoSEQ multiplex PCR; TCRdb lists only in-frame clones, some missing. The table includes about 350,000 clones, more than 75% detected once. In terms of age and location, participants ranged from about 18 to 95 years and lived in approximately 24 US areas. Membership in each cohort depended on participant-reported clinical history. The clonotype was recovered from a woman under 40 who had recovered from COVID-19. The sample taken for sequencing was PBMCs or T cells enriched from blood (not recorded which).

CDR3 protein: CAWSYGAGSQETQYF. The CDR3 DNA follows: TGTGCCTGGAGTTATGGCGCAGGGTCCCAAGAGACCCAGTACTTC. The V gene is TRBV30, the J gene TRBJ2-5, with D maybe TRBD1 (5 bases). Per the germline V gene, CDR1 is GTSNPN and CDR2 is SVGIG (reference sequence). The V gene lost 2 bases and the J gene lost 1 base, with 14 bases spanning the gap. This CDR3 comprises 15 residues. Filled out from reference TRBV30 and TRBJ2-5, the complete variable domain reads SQTIHQWPATLVQPVGSPLSLECTVEGTSNPNLYWYRQAAGRGLQLLFYSVGIGQISSEVPQNLSASRPQDRQFILSSKKLLLSDSGFYLCAWSYGAGSQETQYFGPGTRLLVL.